The present TCR beta chain was sequenced within a study of blood T cell repertoires in COVID-19. This CDR3 is built from 15 residues. The germline CDR1 and CDR2 sequences are KGHSH and LQKENI. With 1 base clipped from V and 3 bases from J, the junction kept 5 bases outside the gene matches. Using immunoSEQ multiplex PCR, the repertoire was profiled, and TCRdb retains in-frame clones only, with some absent. The data show around 130,000 clones, approximately 90% seen once. This clone showed up just once. Sequenced material: peripheral blood. The V call is TRBV18, the J call TRBJ1-2; 7 bases map to TRBD1. The TCR comes from a man in his 70s with active COVID-19. The CDR3 sequence: CASSPLEGADYGYTF. For the CDR3, the DNA is TGTGCCAGCTCACCACTCGAGGGGGCGGACTATGGCTACACCTTC. Variable domain in full (rest from reference TRBV18 and TRBJ1-2): NAGVMQNPRHLVRRRGQEARLRCSPMKGHSHVYWYRQLPEEGLKFMVYLQKENIIDESGMPKERFSAEFPKEGPSILRIQQVVRGDSAAYFCASSPLEGADYGYTFGSGTRLTVV.